This TCR beta chain was documented in a study of graft-versus-host responses after intestinal transplantation (dated by TCRdb to the early 2020s). For context, the study as a whole: The transplants that recipients received were multivisceral, liver-intestinal, or isolated intestinal. Rather than being sequenced by the commercial service, samples from a few later patients were sequenced in-house on an Illumina MiSeq and processed with MiXCR. To identify alloreactive clones, pre-transplant mixed lymphocyte reaction products were sequenced and compared with unstimulated pre-transplant donor and recipient T cells. Graft-versus-host and host-versus-graft alloreactive T cell clones were tracked in the graft, circulation and bone marrow after intestinal transplantation using bulk TCR-beta CDR3 sequencing. Donor T cell macrochimerism was defined as a peak of at least 4% donor T cells among recipient peripheral blood mononuclear cells. A cohort of 20 to 25 intestinal transplant recipients, including one retransplant, was enrolled, and a few patients lacking pretransplant specimens were excluded. Every recipient was given anti-thymocyte globulin induction, followed by approximately 3 years of maintenance tacrolimus and steroids. What the research found in general, with its limitations: Peak levels of circulating GvH clones were associated with declines in HvG clones early after transplant. The conclusions were limited by the relatively low number and heterogeneity of the intestinal transplant patients. In the allografts of patients with donor T cell macrochimerism, GvH to HvG T cell clonal ratios were high. GvH clones were detected in recipient bone marrow, and some appeared earlier in ileal mucosa or blood, consistent with an intestinal mucosal origin.

The library was obtained by the immunoSEQ multiplex PCR assay. High-throughput TCR-beta CDR3 sequencing of genomic DNA from most patients was performed by Adaptive Biotechnologies. Per the source publication's procedure: Adaptive's ImmunoSEQ software was the source of the TCR sequencing data for roughly 19 patients, while three other patients were processed with MiXCR and VDJtools. CDR3 nucleotide sequences shared between donor and recipient were removed because their origin could not be assigned. To be classed as alloreactive, a clone needed at least 2-fold expansion over unstimulated cells and a minimum CFSE-low frequency of 0.002% (template counts) or 0.001% (read counts). Mappable clones were those detected in sequenced pre-transplant spleen, lymph node, or MLR CFSE-low populations of the donor or recipient. The cumulative frequency of alloreactive clones was calculated as a percentage of all sequences, weighted by copy number. TCRdb carries this immuneACCESS record with in-frame sequences only. Its versions omit some clonotypes, under half of them owing to an unresolved V gene in the studies checked, with the rest unexplained. For V, J and clone size, that table is used; D and trimming come from the DNA. The sample table contains approximately 74,000 clones; only one count was recorded for about nine tenths of them. Jointly, the top ten make up approximately 0.64% of the sample.

Remarks on this clone: Its antigen is currently not known. Base qualities are missing; no much larger clone stands one base away.

The germline V end is reduced by 4 bases and the J end by 1 base; junction bases left unmatched: 5. From cysteine to phenylalanine, the CDR3 is 16 amino acids long. The entry retains the CDR3 DNA only, 48 bases that are in frame from base 1. Based on the germline V gene (reference sequence), the CDR1 and CDR2 sequences are SGHNT and YYREEE. Blood samples were collected up to 4 times in the first month after transplant and then at least monthly when available. The sequencing here drew on PBMCs, taken 98 days after intestinal transplantation. The chain employs TRBV5-4 and TRBJ2-2; TRBD1 aligns with 9 central bases. The receptor's source is a human patient who received an intestinal transplant, so some T cells may come from the graft donor. The base sequence is TGTGCCAGCAGCCCACCGGGACAGGGGAACACCGGGGAGCTGTTTTTT. Its protein reads: CASSPPGQGNTGELFF.